The text below deals with one T cell receptor (beta chain). Its specificity is unknown. This sample stems from a study of shared clonotypes between healthy human individuals. The naive CD8 fraction comprised CD45RO-negative cells positively selected for CCR7 and excluded terminally differentiated effector memory CD45RA+ cells. Produced via immunoSEQ multiplex PCR; TCRdb's table is partial and in-frame only. The sample lists 660,000 or so clones; approximately 96% were seen once. Looked up from germline, CDR1 is MGHRA and CDR2 is YSYEKL. The CDR3 covers 17 residues. With 3 bases clipped from V and 1 base from J, the junction kept 6 bases outside the gene matches. Study results and caveats: Among donors, sharing of clonotypes was expected to be affected by sequencing depth.

This receptor was identified in a woman between 25 and 40 years old in good health. Sequencing input: naive CD8+ T cells sorted from blood. The V and J genes are TRBV4-1 and TRBJ2-1, with 10 bases that match TRBD2. The CDR3 bases are TGCGCCAGCAGCCATGATCCGACTAGCGGGTCCTACAATGAGCAGTTCTTC. Protein sequence: CASSHDPTSGSYNEQFF.